This TCR beta chain was retrieved from a study of T cell repertoires in cytomegalovirus infection. As for the study in general: Indicated by public TCR beta signatures were CMV infection and matching HLA type.

Of note for this clonotype: Its target is unknown.

Study-level findings and limits: HLA-C-restricted CMV clonotypes gave the most frequent clonotype in two of eight donors.

V gave up 2 bases and J gave up 5 bases, with 15 bases separating them. The CDR3 covers 15 residues. Per germline, CDR1 SGHAT and CDR2 FQDESV (reference sequence). MiXCR, applied by TCRdb to the reads, yields one record per CDR3 protein. The sample holds fewer than 550,000 distinct CDR3 sequences, 26% seen once. The chain couples TRBV11-1 to TRBJ1-1; weak D call: TRBD1 (5 bases). This sequence originates from a human donor in good health (CMV status not recorded). Some clones in this sample may be carry-over from other donors' samples. The sample taken for sequencing was PBMCs. In nucleotides, the CDR3 is TGTGCCAGCAGCTTACAGGGCTTCATTGGGACTGAAGCTTTCTTT. Translating it yields CASSLQGFIGTEAFF. Full variable domain (remainder filled in from reference TRBV11-1 and TRBJ1-1): EAEVAQSPRYKITEKSQAVAFWCDPISGHATLYWYRQILGQGPELLVQFQDESVVDDSQLPKDRFSAERLKGVDSTLKIQPAELGDSAMYLCASSLQGFIGTEAFFGQGTRLTVV.